This TCR beta chain was found in a study of monozygotic twins with cystic fibrosis. Across the whole study: Libraries were built from 3 to 3.5 micrograms of fragmented DNA using about 15 PCR cycles.

As concerns this clone: Its cognate antigen is unknown.

The table came from immunoSEQ multiplex PCR; TCRdb's copy has only in-frame clones and leaves some out. The repertoire holds about 35,000 clones, with approximately 65% as singletons. Findings of the study overall: J usage was most co-twin-similar in 8 of 16 pairs, V in 13. Low clonality (median roughly 0.0087) suggested a mostly naive repertoire. Age, concordance and disease severity did not associate with shared CDR3 numbers.

Sequenced material: blood. The clonotype originates from a girl aged 10 to 17 with cystic fibrosis.

CDR3 protein: CASMLMRGQYF. Here the CDR3 DNA reads TGTGCCAGCATGTTGATGAGGGGACAGTACTTC. The V gene is TRBV6-1, the J gene TRBJ2-7; D possibly uses TRBD1 or TRBD2 (5 bases each). The CDR3 is 11 residues long. Looked up from germline, CDR1 is MNHNS and CDR2 is SASEGT. V dropped 7 bases and J dropped 10 bases, with 14 bases sitting between them.